One T cell receptor (beta chain) is described in this entry. The sample belongs to a study of blood T cell repertoires in COVID-19. Study in general: PBMCs, B-cell-depleted T cells, or T cells were the source of the cDNA or gDNA that made up the material.

After removal of 2 bases from V and 5 bases from J, the junction contained 9 bases not matched to a gene. Germline CDR1 and CDR2: SGHDN and FVKESK. There are 16 residues in the CDR3. Clones were sequenced by immunoSEQ multiplex PCR, and TCRdb holds only the in-frame ones, with some missing. The profile shows roughly 70,000 clones, approximately 73% of them singletons. Sequencing was done on a sample of peripheral blood. This TCR was recovered from a man between 60 and 75 years old with COVID-19, enrolled during active disease. The V and J genes are TRBV14 and TRBJ2-5; 9 bases fit TRBD1. The CDR3 sequence is CASSQPGQGRLETQYF. The CDR3 DNA is TGTGCCAGCAGCCAACCGGGACAGGGACGTTTGGAGACCCAGTACTTC.